The text below deals with one T cell receptor (beta chain). Antigen unknown. Relative to the germline gene, one junction end is altered; a read error may explain this. Only in-frame clones appear in the TCRdb table, and some are missing; sequencing was by immunoSEQ multiplex PCR. The data hold approximately 92,000 clones, with 94% observed a single time. Germline loops: CDR1 MDHEN, CDR2 SYDVKM. This CDR3 spans 11 amino acids. The sample originates from a study of OX40 agonist ivuxolimab in advanced cancers. Baseline, cycle 4 day 1, and cycle 7 day 1 were the blood sampling points. Study results and limitations: Low clonal expansion, among the lowest seen, marked partial responders at 0.1-3.0 mg/kg. CD4+ and CD8+ blood T cells expanded clonally by week 6 at 0.1 to 3.0 mg/kg. Expanded clones tended on average to be more numerous among CD8+ T cells than CD4+.

The origin of this receptor is an adult with an advanced solid tumor such as melanoma, head and neck, liver or kidney cancer. The sequences come from CD4+ or CD8+ T cells sorted from blood, collected in a trial of the OX40 agonist ivuxolimab. The V gene is TRBV28, the J gene TRBJ1-2, with D unclear. As DNA, the CDR3 is TGCCTAACCCGAACGTCCTATGGCTACACCTTC. It is translated as CLTRTSYGYTF.